The present entry profiles one T cell receptor (beta chain) with its context. The antigen is unknown. The record originates from a study of cytomegalovirus exposure and HLA in healthy donors. Broader study findings: Later on, a genetic analysis was performed. It linked a missense variant in DCLRE1C with V- and J-gene trimming of TCR beta. A few V segments could not be told apart, such as TRBV6-2 and TRBV6-3, and were left out.

Among the donors, all were healthy bone marrow donors. The CDR3 spans 15 residues. The V end lost 6 bases, the J end lost 3 bases, and 15 bases lay between the germline ends. The germline V gene has CDR1 MDHEN and CDR2 SYDVKM. 13 Jbeta primers and 60 Vbeta primers were used for the PCR. Sequenced by immunoSEQ multiplex PCR; TCRdb stores in-frame clones only, minus some. The sample consists of more than 200,000 clones, 82% of them appearing once. The rearrangement uses TRBV28 and TRBJ1-5; perhaps TRBD1 as D (5 bases). The source material was PBMCs. This TCR derives from a man aged 35-49 years in good health and CMV-seropositive. The CDR3 DNA sequence: TGTGCCAGCAGGTGGGGCAGGTGGGTCAATCAGCCCCAGCATTTT. Translating gives CASRWGRWVNQPQHF. The full variable domain, with the rest looked up from reference TRBV28 and TRBJ1-5, is DVKVTQSSRYLVKRTGEKVFLECVQDMDHENMFWYRQDPGLGLRLIYFSYDVKMKEKGDIPEGYSVSREKKERFSLILESASTNQTSMYLCASRWGRWVNQPQHFGDGTRLSIL.